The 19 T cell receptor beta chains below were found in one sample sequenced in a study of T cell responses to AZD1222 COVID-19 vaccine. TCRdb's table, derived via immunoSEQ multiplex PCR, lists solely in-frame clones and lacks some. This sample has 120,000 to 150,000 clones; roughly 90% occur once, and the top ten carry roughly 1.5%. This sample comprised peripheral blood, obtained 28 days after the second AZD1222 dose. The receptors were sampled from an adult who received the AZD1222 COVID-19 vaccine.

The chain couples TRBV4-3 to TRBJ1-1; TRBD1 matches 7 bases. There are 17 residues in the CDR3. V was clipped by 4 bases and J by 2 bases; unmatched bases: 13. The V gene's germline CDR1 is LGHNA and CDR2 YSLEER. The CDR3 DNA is TGCGCCAGCAGCCCCTACTCAACAGGGGAAGTAAACACTGAAGCTTTCTTT. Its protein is CASSPYSTGEVNTEAFF.

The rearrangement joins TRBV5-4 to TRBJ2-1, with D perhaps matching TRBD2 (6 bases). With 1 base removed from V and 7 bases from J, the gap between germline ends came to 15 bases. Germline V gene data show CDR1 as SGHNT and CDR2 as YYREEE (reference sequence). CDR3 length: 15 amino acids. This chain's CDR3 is CASSLWGVEANEQFF. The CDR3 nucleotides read TGTGCCAGCAGCTTGTGGGGGGTAGAGGCTAATGAGCAGTTCTTC.

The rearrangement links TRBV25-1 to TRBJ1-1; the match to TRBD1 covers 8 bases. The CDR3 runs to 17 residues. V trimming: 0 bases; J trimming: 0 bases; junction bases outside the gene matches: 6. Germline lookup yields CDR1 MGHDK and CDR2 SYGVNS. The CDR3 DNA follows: TGTGCCAGCAGTGAATACTACGGGACAGGAATGAACACTGAAGCTTTCTTT. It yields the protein CASSEYYGTGMNTEAFF.

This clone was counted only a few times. DNA for the CDR3: TGTGCCACCAGCATGAGATACCAAGAGACCCAGTACTTC. Translated: CATSMRYQETQYF. The chain uses TRBV15 and TRBJ2-5, with D hard to call. Looked up from germline, CDR1 is LNHNV and CDR2 is YYDKDF (reference sequence). This CDR3 is built from 13 residues. The germline V and J ends were trimmed by 4 bases and 0 bases, with 6 bases remaining between them.

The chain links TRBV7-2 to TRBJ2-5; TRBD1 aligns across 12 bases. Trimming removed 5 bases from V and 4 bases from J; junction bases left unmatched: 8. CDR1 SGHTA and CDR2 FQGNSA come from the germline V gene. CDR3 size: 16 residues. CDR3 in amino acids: CASSPGDRGRGETQYF. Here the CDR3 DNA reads TGTGCCAGCAGCCCTGGGGACAGGGGGCGCGGAGAGACCCAGTACTTC.

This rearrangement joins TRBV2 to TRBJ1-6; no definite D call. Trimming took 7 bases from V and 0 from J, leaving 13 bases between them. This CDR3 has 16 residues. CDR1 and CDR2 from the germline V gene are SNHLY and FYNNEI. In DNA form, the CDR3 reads TGTGCCAGCATACGGGAAACCGGCTCCTATAATTCACCCCTCCACTTT. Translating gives CASIRETGSYNSPLHF.

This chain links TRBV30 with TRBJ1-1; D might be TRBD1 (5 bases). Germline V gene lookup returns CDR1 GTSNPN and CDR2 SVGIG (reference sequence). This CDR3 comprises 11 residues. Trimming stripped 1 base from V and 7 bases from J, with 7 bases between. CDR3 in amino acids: CAWSEGIEAFF. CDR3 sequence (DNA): TGTGCCTGGAGTGAGGGGATTGAAGCTTTCTTT.

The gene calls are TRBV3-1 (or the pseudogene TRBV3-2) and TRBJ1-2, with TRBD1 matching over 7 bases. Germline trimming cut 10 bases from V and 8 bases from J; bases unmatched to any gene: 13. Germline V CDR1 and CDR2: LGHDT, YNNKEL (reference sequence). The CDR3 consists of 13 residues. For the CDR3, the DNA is TGTGCCACCAAGGACAGGTCTAATCGGGGCTACACCTTC. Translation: CATKDRSNRGYTF.

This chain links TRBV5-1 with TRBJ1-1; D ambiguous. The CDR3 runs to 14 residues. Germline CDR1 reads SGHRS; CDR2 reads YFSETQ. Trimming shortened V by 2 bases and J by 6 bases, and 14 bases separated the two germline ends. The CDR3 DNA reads TGCGCCAGCAGCTTCGGCCAGCAAGCGGCTGAAGCTTTCTTT. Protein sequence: CASSFGQQAAEAFF.

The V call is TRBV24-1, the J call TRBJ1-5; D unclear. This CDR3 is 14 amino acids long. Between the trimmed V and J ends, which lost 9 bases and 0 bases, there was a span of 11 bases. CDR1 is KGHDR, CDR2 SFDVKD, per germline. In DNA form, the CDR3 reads TGTGCCACCCAGGCAACTAATAGCAATCAGCCCCAGCATTTT. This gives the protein CATQATNSNQPQHF.

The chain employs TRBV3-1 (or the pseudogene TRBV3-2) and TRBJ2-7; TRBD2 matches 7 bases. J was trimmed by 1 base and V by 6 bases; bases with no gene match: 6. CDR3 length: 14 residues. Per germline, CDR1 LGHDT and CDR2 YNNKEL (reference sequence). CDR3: CASSGERGSYEQYF. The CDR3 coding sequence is TGTGCCAGCAGTGGCGAGCGGGGATCCTACGAGCAGTACTTC.

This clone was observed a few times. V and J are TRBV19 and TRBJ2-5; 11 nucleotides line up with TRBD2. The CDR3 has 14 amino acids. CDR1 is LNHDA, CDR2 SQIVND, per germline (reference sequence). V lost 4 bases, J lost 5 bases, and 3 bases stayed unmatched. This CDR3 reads CASSTLAGGETQYF. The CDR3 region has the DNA TGTGCCAGTAGTACGTTAGCGGGAGGGGAGACCCAGTACTTC.

CDR3 region: CASSQGYDNEQFF. The CDR3 coding sequence is TGCGCCAGCAGCCAAGGGTATGACAATGAGCAGTTCTTC. The V and J genes are TRBV4-3 and TRBJ2-1; D is unresolved. The germline CDR1 and CDR2 sequences are LGHNA and YSLEER. Trimming took 1 base from V and 5 from J, leaving 6 bases between them. The CDR3 loop spans 13 amino acids.

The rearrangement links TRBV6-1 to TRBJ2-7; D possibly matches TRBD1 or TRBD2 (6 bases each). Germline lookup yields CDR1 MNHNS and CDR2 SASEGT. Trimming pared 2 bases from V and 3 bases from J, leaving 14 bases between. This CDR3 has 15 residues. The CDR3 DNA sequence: TGTGCCAGCAGTGAACGGGGGACAAGCATCTACGAGCAGTACTTC. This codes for CASSERGTSIYEQYF.

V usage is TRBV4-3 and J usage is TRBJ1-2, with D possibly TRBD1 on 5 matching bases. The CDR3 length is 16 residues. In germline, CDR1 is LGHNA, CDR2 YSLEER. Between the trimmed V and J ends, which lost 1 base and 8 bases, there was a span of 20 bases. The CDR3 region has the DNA TGCGCCAGCAGCCAAGGATCCGGGACCGACGTGCGGGGCTACACCTTC. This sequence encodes CASSQGSGTDVRGYTF.

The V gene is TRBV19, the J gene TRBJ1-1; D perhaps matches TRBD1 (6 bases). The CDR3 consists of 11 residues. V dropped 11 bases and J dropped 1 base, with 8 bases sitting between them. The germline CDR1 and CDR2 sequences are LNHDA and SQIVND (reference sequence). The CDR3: CAVQGNTEAFF. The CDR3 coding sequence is TGTGCCGTACAGGGGAACACTGAAGCTTTCTTT. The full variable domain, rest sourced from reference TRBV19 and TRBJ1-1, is DGGITQSPKYLFRKEGQNVTLSCEQNLNHDAMYWYRQDPGQGLRLIYYSQIVNDFQKGDIAEGYSVSREKKESFPLTVTSAQKNPTAFYLCAVQGNTEAFFGQGTRLTVV.

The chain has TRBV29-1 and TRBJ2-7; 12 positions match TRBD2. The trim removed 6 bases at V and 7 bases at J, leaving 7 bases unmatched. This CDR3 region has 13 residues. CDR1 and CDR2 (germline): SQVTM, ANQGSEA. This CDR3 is CSVARTSGMEQYF. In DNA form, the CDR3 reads TGCAGCGTGGCGAGGACTAGCGGGATGGAGCAGTACTTC.

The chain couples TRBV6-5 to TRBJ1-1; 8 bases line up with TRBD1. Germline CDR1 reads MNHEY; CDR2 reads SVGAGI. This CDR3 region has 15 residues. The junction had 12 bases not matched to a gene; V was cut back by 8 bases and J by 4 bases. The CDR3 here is CASRIGYRGSTEAFF. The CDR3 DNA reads TGTGCCAGCCGGATCGGATACAGGGGGAGCACTGAAGCTTTCTTT.

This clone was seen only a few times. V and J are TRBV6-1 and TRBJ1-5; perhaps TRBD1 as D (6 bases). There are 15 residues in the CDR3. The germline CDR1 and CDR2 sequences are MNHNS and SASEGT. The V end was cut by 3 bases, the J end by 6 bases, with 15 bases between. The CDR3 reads CASSELGAESQPQHF. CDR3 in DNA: TGTGCCAGCAGTGAGTTGGGGGCAGAGAGTCAGCCCCAGCATTTT.